This T cell receptor beta chain is from a study of T cells in narcolepsy. Across the study: Enrolled donors included narcolepsy type 1 or type 2 patients and healthy controls. The study, taken as a whole, reports: Reportedly, autoreactive clonotypes were serially detected in patients' blood but not controls'. Autoreactive HCRT-specific and TRIB2-specific clonotypes were marked in same-patient CSF-versus-blood CD4+ comparisons. Autoreactive clone sequences were missing from some blood memory CD4+ repertoires.

Assay: immunoSEQ multiplex PCR; the TCRdb copy retains only in-frame clones and omits some. The sample lists under 40,000 clones; less than 90% were seen once. CDR1 SGHKS and CDR2 YYEKEE come from the germline V gene (reference sequence). Trimming took 0 bases from V and 3 from J; bases not matched to a gene: 3. This CDR3 contains 16 residues. Turning to this clone: Its cognate antigen is unknown.

The clonotype originates from a human donor in good health. The material sequenced was memory (CD45RA-) CD4+ T cells from blood. The chain recombines TRBV5-5 with TRBJ2-2, with 9 bases lining up with TRBD1. The CDR3 spells CASSLDWTGDTGELFF. CDR3 nucleotide sequence: TGTGCCAGCAGCTTGGATTGGACAGGGGACACCGGGGAGCTGTTTTTT.